Sequencing of this TCR beta chain was carried out in a study of control samples from healthy donors and cancer patients. The germline V gene has CDR1 SGHTA and CDR2 FQGNSA. V was pared by 2 bases and J by 1 base, with 12 bases between. The CDR3 sequence is 15 residues long. Data came from immunoSEQ multiplex PCR; TCRdb stores just in-frame clones and leaves some out. The table includes more than 95,000 clones, approximately 92% detected once. The sample comprised PBMCs. This chain links TRBV7-2 with TRBJ2-7; D possibly corresponds to TRBD1 (6 bases). This receptor was taken from a man at least 80 years old with head and neck cancer. CDR3 nucleotides: TGTGCCAGCAGCTTACAATACGGACAGTCCTACGAGCAGTACTTC. It translates to CASSLQYGQSYEQYF.